A single sample is the source of the 24 T cell receptor beta chains below, sequenced in a study of beta chain features in type 1 diabetes. The entirety of the isolated RNA underwent reverse transcription, so expressed TCRB transcripts were sequenced. Profiled with immunoSEQ multiplex PCR; TCRdb holds only in-frame clones, not every one. The table has roughly 230,000 clones, 7.5% to 10% seen once. The material sequenced was naive CD4+ T cells from blood. The source of these receptors is a woman between 18 and 29 years old in good health.

The J gene is TRBJ1-2, the V gene TRBV6-1; D not resolved. CDR3 length: 13 amino acids. CDR1 and CDR2 (germline): MNHNS, SASEGT. Trimming shortened V by 8 bases and J by 4 bases, and 14 bases separated the two germline ends. The CDR3 is CASEGQRAYGYTF. The DNA for the CDR3 is TGTGCCAGCGAGGGTCAGCGGGCCTATGGCTACACCTTC.

The chain is built from TRBV5-4 and TRBJ2-3, with 7 bases identical to TRBD2. Trimming at V came to 1 base and at J to 3 bases, leaving 8 bases not matched to a gene. Germline V gene lookup returns CDR1 SGHNT and CDR2 YYREEE (reference sequence). The CDR3 contains 16 residues. CDR3 nucleotide sequence: TGTGCCAGCAGCTTGCTTGGCGGGAGCGGGACAGATACGCAGTATTTT. Translating it yields CASSLLGGSGTDTQYF.

This chain links TRBV6-1 with TRBJ1-4; 7 bases map to TRBD1. The germline gives CDR1 MNHNS, CDR2 SASEGT. The CDR3 covers 15 residues. J gave up 6 bases and V 5 bases, and 9 bases lay outside the gene matches. CDR3 amino acids: CASSSGQAGDEKLFF. CDR3 DNA sequence: TGTGCCAGCAGTTCAGGACAGGCCGGAGATGAAAAACTGTTTTTT.

In its sample, this clone was seen many times. V gene TRBV7-9 combines with J gene TRBJ2-2; D is unclear. The germline V and J ends were trimmed by 8 bases and 2 bases, with 12 bases remaining between them. Looked up from germline, CDR1 is SEHNR and CDR2 is FQNEAQ (reference sequence). The CDR3 consists of 14 residues. CDR3 nucleotide sequence: TGTGCCAGCTCAAGTGCGGCAAACACCGGGGAGCTGTTTTTT. Its protein product is CASSSAANTGELFF.

This clone was detected only a few times. The V gene is TRBV6-1, the J gene TRBJ1-2, with TRBD1 as a possible D gene (5 bases). The V gene lost 6 bases and the J gene lost 1 base, with 15 bases spanning the gap. CDR3 length: 15 residues. The germline CDR1 and CDR2 sequences are MNHNS and SASEGT. CDR3 residues: CASSLLGRYNYGYTF. DNA for the CDR3: TGTGCCAGCAGCCTATTGGGGCGGTATAACTATGGCTACACCTTC.

On this clone itself: In the same sample, other DNA sequences code for this CDR3. The chain couples TRBV9 to TRBJ2-5; TRBD2 aligns across 10 bases. V lost 0 bases to trimming and J lost 2 bases; unmatched junction nucleotides: 1. Germline CDR1 is SGDLS and CDR2 is YYNGEE. The CDR3 runs to 15 residues. CDR3 loop: CASSVGSGGQETQYF. CDR3 coding DNA: TGTGCCAGCAGCGTAGGTAGCGGGGGGCAAGAGACCCAGTACTTC.

The chain uses TRBV27 and TRBJ2-7; 7 nucleotides align to TRBD1. This CDR3 region has 13 residues. Germline assignment: CDR1 MNHEY and CDR2 SMNVEV (reference sequence). V shed 6 bases, J shed 0 bases, and the junction held 2 bases outside the gene matches. In DNA form, the CDR3 reads TGTGCCAGCAGGAGACAGGGCTCCTACGAGCAGTACTTC. Encoded protein: CASRRQGSYEQYF.

This clone was seen a few times. The CDR3 loop reads CASSSSGTGNTGELFF. CDR3 nucleotides: TGTGCCAGCAGCTCATCCGGGACAGGGAACACCGGGGAGCTGTTTTTT. The gene calls are TRBV7-2 and TRBJ2-2; 8 bases align to TRBD1. In germline, CDR1 is SGHTA, CDR2 FQGNSA. J was trimmed by 1 base and V by 4 bases; bases with no gene match: 5. CDR3 length: 16 amino acids.

The chain employs TRBV7-3 and TRBJ2-1; 8 bases fit TRBD1. This CDR3 region has 12 residues. The V segment lost 2 bases and the J segment 10 bases; nucleotides outside the gene matches: 1. CDR1 is SGHTA and CDR2 is FQGTGA in the germline V gene. The CDR3 nucleotides read TGTGCCAGCAGCTTACGGACAGGGGAGCAGTTCTTC. Its translation: CASSLRTGEQFF.

This chain joins TRBV29-1 and TRBJ1-1; TRBD1 aligns across 10 bases. V lost 4 bases, J lost 4 bases, and 6 bases stayed unmatched. The CDR3 consists of 14 residues. Looked up from germline, CDR1 is SQVTM and CDR2 is ANQGSEA. In DNA form, the CDR3 reads TGCAGCGTTGGCATTGGGACAGGGGCCACTGAAGCTTTCTTT. Amino acid sequence: CSVGIGTGATEAFF.

V usage is TRBV30 and J usage is TRBJ2-5; 8 positions agree with TRBD1. Germline-derived CDR1 and CDR2 are GTSNPN and SVGIG (reference sequence). CDR3 size: 15 residues. V shed 4 bases, J shed 3 bases, and the junction held 10 bases outside the gene matches. The CDR3 protein is CAWTQTGQDKETQYF. DNA of the CDR3: TGTGCCTGGACACAGACGGGACAGGACAAAGAGACCCAGTACTTC. Combining the CDR3 with reference TRBV30 and TRBJ2-5 gives the whole variable domain SQTIHQWPATLVQPVGSPLSLECTVEGTSNPNLYWYRQAAGRGLQLLFYSVGIGQISSEVPQNLSASRPQDRQFILSSKKLLLSDSGFYLCAWTQTGQDKETQYFGPGTRLLVL.

This clone was picked up a small number of times. The chain has TRBV6-7 and TRBJ2-7, with 7 bases lining up with TRBD1. TRBV6-7 is known as an ORF, though its function is uncertain. This CDR3 has 18 residues. With V trimmed by 2 bases and J by 0 bases, 13 bases remained unmatched. In nucleotides, the CDR3 is TGTGCCAGCAGTTACCGTAGGGACAGAAAACCGAGCTCCTACGAGCAGTACTTC. It yields the protein CASSYRRDRKPSSYEQYF.

The chain combines TRBV2 with TRBJ2-3; 9 bases are a match to TRBD2. The CDR3 has 14 residues. Germline CDR1 SNHLY, CDR2 FYNNEI. Trimming took 8 bases from V and 2 from J; bases not matched to a gene: 5. CDR3 region: CASLSGGFTDTQYF. The CDR3 DNA reads TGTGCCAGCCTTAGCGGGGGATTCACAGATACGCAGTATTTT.

The chain recombines TRBV2 with TRBJ1-1; maybe TRBD1 (6 bases). Trimming removed 2 bases from V and 7 bases from J, with 17 bases in between. Per the germline V gene, CDR1 is SNHLY and CDR2 is FYNNEI. This CDR3 contains 15 residues. CDR3 coding DNA: TGTGCCAGCAGTGAACTGAACAGGGAAAGGGGTGAAGCTTTCTTT. It specifies CASSELNRERGEAFF. The full variable domain, rest sourced from reference TRBV2 and TRBJ1-1, is EPEVTQTPSHQVTQMGQEVILRCVPISNHLYFYWYRQILGQKVEFLVSFYNNEISEKSEIFDDQFSVERPDGSNFTLKIRSTKLEDSAMYFCASSELNRERGEAFFGQGTRLTVV.

J is TRBJ1-3 and V is TRBV6-6; D may be TRBD1 (5 bases). V was trimmed by 5 bases and J by 2 bases, leaving 13 bases between them. The CDR3 is 15 residues long. Germline V gene lookup returns CDR1 MNHNY and CDR2 SVGAGI (reference sequence). The CDR3 loop is CASSRQQDAGNTIYF. CDR3 coding DNA: TGTGCCAGCAGTAGACAGCAGGACGCTGGAAACACCATATATTTT.

This clone came up a few times. The chain is built from TRBV19 and TRBJ2-7; no clear D. The germline V gene encodes CDR1 LNHDA and CDR2 SQIVND (reference sequence). The CDR3 extends over 13 amino acids. Trimming took 6 bases from V and 3 from J, leaving 12 bases between them. CDR3 amino acids: CASRRGPGYEQYF. CDR3 nucleotides: TGTGCCAGTAGGAGAGGTCCGGGCTACGAGCAGTACTTC.

This chain connects TRBV18 to TRBJ1-1; 11 nucleotides match TRBD1. Germline assignment: CDR1 KGHSH and CDR2 LQKENI. The CDR3 sequence is 17 residues long. Losses at the gene ends were 6 bases for V and 1 base for J; bases not matched to a gene: 10. CDR3 protein: CASSYGRTGGRNTEAFF. CDR3 DNA: TGTGCCAGCTCCTACGGACGGACAGGGGGCCGGAACACTGAAGCTTTCTTT. Complete variable domain (other parts from reference TRBV18 and TRBJ1-1): NAGVMQNPRHLVRRRGQEARLRCSPMKGHSHVYWYRQLPEEGLKFMVYLQKENIIDESGMPKERFSAEFPKEGPSILRIQQVVRGDSAAYFCASSYGRTGGRNTEAFFGQGTRLTVV.

This rearrangement joins TRBV18 to TRBJ1-1; 8 nucleotides match TRBD1. V trimming: 3 bases; J trimming: 5 bases; junction bases outside the gene matches: 11. The CDR3 is 16 amino acids. CDR1 and CDR2 from the germline V gene are KGHSH and LQKENI. The CDR3 region is CASSPSGTGLDTEAFF. The CDR3 region has the DNA TGTGCCAGCTCACCCTCCGGGACAGGACTCGATACTGAAGCTTTCTTT.

The chain has TRBV13 and TRBJ2-3; TRBD1 matches at 11 bases. The J segment lost 6 bases and the V segment lost 5 bases, leaving 4 bases of the junction unmatched. Germline CDR1 PRHDT, CDR2 FYEKMQ (reference sequence). This CDR3 contains 14 residues. The CDR3 sequence is CASSPWDRGDTQYF. Here the CDR3 DNA reads TGTGCCAGCAGCCCGTGGGACAGGGGGGATACGCAGTATTTT.

The J gene is TRBJ2-2, the V gene TRBV9; TRBD1 agrees at 10 bases. The ends lost 4 bases at V and 8 bases at J; junction bases unmatched: 14. CDR3 size: 17 residues. Germline V CDR1 and CDR2: SGDLS, YYNGEE. The CDR3 protein is CASSSSGTGVLWGELFF. CDR3 nucleotide sequence: TGTGCCAGCAGCTCATCCGGGACAGGGGTTCTTTGGGGGGAGCTGTTTTTT.

This clone was detected only once. The gene calls are TRBV10-2 and TRBJ2-7; 9 nucleotides agree with TRBD2. Germline V lookup: CDR1 WSHSY, CDR2 SAAADI. The V gene end was trimmed by 6 bases and the J gene end by 3 bases; junction bases not matched to a gene: 3. The CDR3 sequence is 13 residues long. The CDR3 DNA is TGCGCCAGCAGGACTAGCGGTAACTACGAGCAGTACTTC. Amino acid sequence: CASRTSGNYEQYF.

This clone has a handful of counts. The chain couples TRBV14 to TRBJ1-1, with 8 bases that match TRBD1. CDR1 is SGHDN and CDR2 is FVKESK in the germline V gene. The CDR3 contains 14 residues. The trim removed 4 bases at V and 7 bases at J, leaving 8 bases unmatched. The CDR3 nucleotides are TGTGCCAGCAGCCCCTTAGGGACAGGCTTTGAAGCTTTCTTT. It translates to CASSPLGTGFEAFF.

A few counts support this clone. This sequence joins TRBV2 and TRBJ2-3, with D unclear. CDR1 and CDR2 from the germline V gene are SNHLY and FYNNEI. With 7 bases removed from V and 1 base from J, the gap between germline ends came to 9 bases. CDR3 length equals 13 residues. This CDR3 is CASKLEGTDTQYF. In DNA form, the CDR3 reads TGTGCCAGCAAGTTAGAGGGCACAGATACGCAGTATTTT.

The V gene is TRBV9, the J gene TRBJ2-7; TRBD2 matches at 13 bases. The CDR3 is 15 amino acids. J lost 3 bases, V lost 2 bases, and 2 bases had no gene match. Germline V gene data show CDR1 as SGDLS and CDR2 as YYNGEE. CDR3 loop: CASSVGLAGNYEQYF. In DNA form, the CDR3 reads TGTGCCAGCAGCGTGGGACTAGCGGGGAACTACGAGCAGTACTTC.